Shown below are 28 T cell receptor beta chains from a single sample sequenced in a study of blood T cell repertoires in COVID-19. Clones were sequenced by immunoSEQ multiplex PCR, and TCRdb holds only the in-frame ones, with some missing. The data hold more than 55,000 clones, with more than 80% observed a single time. Material: peripheral blood. These receptors were obtained from a human donor with active COVID-19. The donor label of this sample is uncertain.

V gene TRBV19 combines with J gene TRBJ2-2; 15 positions agree with TRBD2. This CDR3 spans 17 amino acids. Germline V gene data show CDR1 as LNHDA and CDR2 as SQIVND (reference sequence). J lost 7 bases, V lost 3 bases, and 6 bases had no gene match. Written as DNA, the CDR3 is TGTGCCAGTAGTATCGGACTAGCGGGGGGGCCAGGCGGGGAGCTGTTTTTT. As protein: CASSIGLAGGPGGELFF.

The gene calls are TRBV6-5 and TRBJ2-3; 10 positions agree with TRBD2. In germline, CDR1 is MNHEY, CDR2 SVGAGI. CDR3 size: 15 residues. J was trimmed by 3 bases and V by 11 bases; bases with no gene match: 11. The CDR3: CAVSEGLADTDTQYF. DNA for the CDR3: TGTGCCGTGTCGGAAGGACTAGCGGATACAGATACGCAGTATTTT.

This clone was counted once. The chain is built from TRBV6-2 or TRBV6-3 and TRBJ2-2; no clear D gene. Germline V gene data show CDR1 as MNHEY and CDR2 as SVGEGT. CDR3 length equals 13 residues. Trimming left V 5 bases short and J 7 bases short, with 11 bases between. DNA for the CDR3: TGTGCCAGCAGTGGTCTCCTCGGCGGGGAGCTGTTTTTT. This codes for CASSGLLGGELFF.

The table lists this clone with a count of one. The V gene is TRBV5-1, the J gene TRBJ1-2; TRBD1 aligns across 8 bases. The germline V gene encodes CDR1 SGHRS and CDR2 YFSETQ. The V and J ends lost 1 base and 4 bases, in that order; junction bases with no gene match: 6. This CDR3 contains 15 residues. CDR3 sequence reads: CASSLTGGEPYGYTF. In DNA form, the CDR3 reads TGCGCCAGCAGCTTGACAGGGGGGGAGCCCTATGGCTACACCTTC.

This chain joins TRBV3-1 (or the pseudogene TRBV3-2) and TRBJ1-1, with 7 bases identical to TRBD1. CDR1 is LGHDT, CDR2 YNNKEL, per germline (reference sequence). The CDR3 contains 14 residues. J lost 4 bases, V lost 4 bases, and 6 bases had no gene match. The CDR3: CASSPGGFGTEAFF. CDR3 in DNA: TGTGCCAGCAGCCCAGGGGGGTTCGGCACTGAAGCTTTCTTT.

CDR3 bases: TGTGCTAGTGTCCCGCGCCACTACGAGCAGTACTTC. Its translation: CASVPRHYEQYF. This chain joins TRBV12-5 and TRBJ2-7; D gene uncertain. The CDR3 contains 12 residues. Germline V gives CDR1 LGHNT, CDR2 FRNRAP. Trimming pared 7 bases from V and 3 bases from J, leaving 10 bases between.

In this sample, this clone turned up once. The chain's CDR3 is CASSAGLAGGNTGELFF. The CDR3 DNA is TGCGCCAGCAGCGCGGGACTAGCGGGAGGGAACACCGGGGAGCTGTTTTTT. V and J are TRBV5-1 and TRBJ2-2; TRBD2 matches 15 bases. Germline V gene data show CDR1 as SGHRS and CDR2 as YFSETQ. The CDR3 extends over 17 amino acids. The J segment lost 1 base and the V segment lost 4 bases, leaving 2 bases of the junction unmatched.

The chain recombines TRBV5-1 with TRBJ2-5; TRBD1 matches at 7 bases. Trimming removed 0 bases from V and 3 bases from J; junction bases left unmatched: 11. This CDR3 contains 17 residues. Germline V gene data show CDR1 as SGHRS and CDR2 as YFSETQ. CDR3 nucleotide sequence: TGCGCCAGCAGCTTGGGAGCGGCGACAGGGAATAAAGAGACCCAGTACTTC. This translates into CASSLGAATGNKETQYF.

The chain combines TRBV11-2 with TRBJ2-4; 10 nucleotides line up with TRBD2. CDR1 and CDR2 (germline): SGHAT, FQNNGV. CDR3 length: 18 amino acids. The V segment lost 6 bases and the J segment 8 bases; nucleotides outside the gene matches: 19. The CDR3 reads CASSKTLGASGGTYIQYF. Written as DNA, the CDR3 is TGTGCCAGCAGTAAAACCTTGGGGGCTAGCGGGGGAACGTACATTCAGTACTTC.

This clone came up a few times. The chain uses TRBV27 and TRBJ2-2; 8 bases line up with TRBD1. Looked up from germline, CDR1 is MNHEY and CDR2 is SMNVEV (reference sequence). V lost 5 bases, J lost 4 bases, and 9 bases stayed unmatched. This CDR3 has 16 amino acids. This chain's CDR3 is CASSNDRGPVTGELFF. The DNA of the CDR3 is TGTGCCAGCAGTAACGACAGGGGTCCCGTCACCGGGGAGCTGTTTTTT.

This clone was picked up one time. The chain employs TRBV28 and TRBJ2-5; weak D call: TRBD1 (5 bases). CDR3 length: 15 residues. Trimming cost V 3 bases and J 2 bases, with 13 bases left between them. Per germline, CDR1 MDHEN and CDR2 SYDVKM. The CDR3 DNA follows: TGTGCCAGCAGTTTGGCCGACAGCCTACAAGAGACCCAGTACTTC. It encodes CASSLADSLQETQYF. The whole variable domain, filled in from reference TRBV28 and TRBJ2-5, reads DVKVTQSSRYLVKRTGEKVFLECVQDMDHENMFWYRQDPGLGLRLIYFSYDVKMKEKGDIPEGYSVSREKKERFSLILESASTNQTSMYLCASSLADSLQETQYFGPGTRLLVL.

This chain uses TRBV10-3 with TRBJ2-6, with TRBD2 identical over 10 bases. The germline gives CDR1 ENHRY, CDR2 SYGVKD. V was clipped by 6 bases and J by 4 bases; unmatched bases: 9. This CDR3 region has 17 residues. CDR3 nucleotide sequence: TGTGCCATCAGCCAAGCGGGAGGGGTACCGGGGGCCAACGTCCTGACTTTC. It specifies CAISQAGGVPGANVLTF.

The chain has TRBV5-1 and TRBJ2-5; 11 nucleotides line up with TRBD2. The CDR3 is 17 residues long. Germline loops: CDR1 SGHRS, CDR2 YFSETQ. Unmatched junction bases numbered 8, after V lost 0 bases and J lost 4 bases. The CDR3 is CASSLGLPSGRIETQYF. The CDR3 nucleotides read TGCGCCAGCAGCTTGGGACTTCCTAGCGGGAGGATAGAGACCCAGTACTTC.

The chain carries TRBV7-6 and TRBJ2-2, with 8 nucleotides matching TRBD1. The CDR3 is 16 amino acids. From germline, CDR1 is SGHVS and CDR2 FNYEAQ. Trimming at V came to 0 bases and at J to 4 bases, leaving 4 bases not matched to a gene. The CDR3 is CASSLAKGTGTGELFF. CDR3 in DNA: TGTGCCAGCAGCTTAGCCAAAGGGACAGGCACCGGGGAGCTGTTTTTT.

The chain has TRBV27 and TRBJ2-2; D is perhaps TRBD1 (6 bases). Germline V gene data show CDR1 as MNHEY and CDR2 as SMNVEV (reference sequence). Trimming stripped 5 bases from V and 4 bases from J, with 11 bases between. The CDR3 contains 14 residues. CDR3 in DNA: TGTGCCAGCAGTCCGGGACAAATCACCGGGGAGCTGTTTTTT. Its protein is CASSPGQITGELFF.

The chain couples TRBV19 to TRBJ1-3; 7 bases match TRBD1. The CDR3 runs 16 residues. V was pared by 6 bases and J by 3 bases, with 11 bases of the junction left unmatched. The germline V gene encodes CDR1 LNHDA and CDR2 SQIVND (reference sequence). The CDR3 protein is CASRATGTFHGNTIYF. As DNA, the CDR3 is TGTGCCAGTAGAGCGACAGGGACCTTTCATGGAAACACCATATATTTT.

This chain joins TRBV7-3 and TRBJ1-1; a possible D gene is TRBD1 (5 bases). V shed 6 bases and J shed 3 bases, with 11 bases lying between them. Germline CDR1 is SGHTA and CDR2 is FQGTGA. The length of the CDR3 is 13 residues. This chain's CDR3 is CASSSGGDTEAFF. The CDR3 bases are TGTGCCAGCAGTAGTGGGGGGGACACTGAAGCTTTCTTT.

The V and J genes are TRBV3-1 (or the pseudogene TRBV3-2) and TRBJ1-1; no firm D call. There are 12 residues in the CDR3. In germline, CDR1 is LGHDT, CDR2 YNNKEL (reference sequence). V gave up 1 base and J gave up 11 bases, with 11 bases separating them. The CDR3 nucleotides read TGTGCCAGCAGCCAAGCCCCTCCTCTGGCTTTCTTT. This codes for CASSQAPPLAFF.

The V and J genes are TRBV19 and TRBJ2-2; 7 bases align to TRBD1. V shed 7 bases, J shed 3 bases, and the junction held 8 bases outside the gene matches. The CDR3 has 15 residues. From germline, CDR1 is LNHDA and CDR2 SQIVND (reference sequence). CDR3 in amino acids: CASKRTGAYTGELFF. In DNA form, the CDR3 reads TGTGCCAGTAAAAGAACAGGGGCGTACACCGGGGAGCTGTTTTTT.

The gene calls are TRBV7-3 and TRBJ1-1; D unresolved. V gave up 2 bases and J gave up 2 bases, with 9 bases separating them. CDR1 and CDR2 from the germline V gene are SGHTA and FQGTGA. The CDR3 runs to 14 residues. CDR3 in amino acids: CASSLGDTNTEAFF. DNA of the CDR3: TGTGCCAGCAGCTTAGGCGACACAAACACTGAAGCTTTCTTT.

J is TRBJ2-7 and V is TRBV4-3; maybe TRBD1 (6 bases). Per germline, CDR1 LGHNA and CDR2 YSLEER. The V gene lost 0 bases and the J gene lost 0 bases, with 9 bases spanning the gap. The CDR3 has 15 amino acids. The CDR3 DNA sequence: TGCGCCAGCAGCCAAGACAGGGGAAACTCCTACGAGCAGTACTTC. It is translated as CASSQDRGNSYEQYF.

The chain has TRBV7-3 and TRBJ2-1, with TRBD2 matching over 15 bases. The CDR3 is made up of 19 amino acids. CDR1 and CDR2 from the germline V gene are SGHTA and FQGTGA. Trimming removed 5 bases from V and 3 bases from J; junction bases left unmatched: 11. Written as DNA, the CDR3 is TGTGCCAGCAGCCATCTCCCGGGACTAGCGGGAGGCGTCTACAATGAGCAGTTCTTC. This encodes CASSHLPGLAGGVYNEQFF.

This clone was picked up one time. The sample has other DNA sequences that encode this CDR3 too. This rearrangement joins TRBV7-2 to TRBJ1-1, with D possibly TRBD1 on 5 matching bases. Per germline, CDR1 SGHTA and CDR2 FQGNSA. V was trimmed by 1 base and J by 4 bases, leaving 10 bases between them. The length of the CDR3 is 14 residues. CDR3 coding DNA: TGTGCCAGCAGCTTAGGGCAGGGATCCACTGAAGCTTTCTTT. Translating gives CASSLGQGSTEAFF.

This clone appeared a few times. This chain connects TRBV19 to TRBJ1-5; no reliable D call. This CDR3 spans 15 amino acids. CDR1 is LNHDA and CDR2 is SQIVND in the germline V gene (reference sequence). V dropped 7 bases and J dropped 2 bases, with 15 bases sitting between them. CDR3 coding DNA: TGTGCCAGTAAAACGGCCTTTGAGGGCAATCAGCCCCAGCATTTT. It codes for CASKTAFEGNQPQHF.

The chain employs TRBV28 and TRBJ1-4; 9 positions match TRBD1. The CDR3 contains 15 residues. V shed 6 bases and J 2 bases; nucleotides not matched to a gene: 4. CDR1 MDHEN and CDR2 SYDVKM come from the germline V gene. CDR3 loop: CASRTGGVTNEKLFF. The DNA of the CDR3 is TGTGCCAGCAGGACAGGGGGAGTGACTAATGAAAAACTGTTTTTT.

The chain joins TRBV27 to TRBJ2-7, with 10 bases that match TRBD1. Germline V CDR1 and CDR2: MNHEY, SMNVEV (reference sequence). The CDR3 sequence is 17 residues long. V shed 5 bases, J shed 1 base, and the junction held 11 bases outside the gene matches. DNA for the CDR3: TGTGCCAGCAGTCCGACAGGGGGCCGTATCCCTTCCTACGAGCAGTACTTC. It specifies CASSPTGGRIPSYEQYF.

This clone showed up just a few times. The J gene is TRBJ2-7, the V gene TRBV28; 9 bases are a match to TRBD1. Germline trimming cut 8 bases from V and 6 bases from J; bases unmatched to any gene: 14. The CDR3 covers 15 residues. Per the germline V gene, CDR1 is MDHEN and CDR2 is SYDVKM. The CDR3 DNA follows: TGTGCCAGCCTACGGGACCTTACAGGGGGCAGCGAGCAGTACTTC. Protein: CASLRDLTGGSEQYF.

The CDR3 DNA sequence: TGTGCCTGGAGTGAAAACAGGGGCTATGGCTACACCTTC. Translating it yields CAWSENRGYGYTF. The gene calls are TRBV30 and TRBJ1-2, with TRBD1 identical over 7 bases. This CDR3 spans 13 amino acids. The V segment lost 1 base and the J segment 4 bases; nucleotides outside the gene matches: 3. CDR1 and CDR2 (germline): GTSNPN, SVGIG (reference sequence).